The clone carrying this T cell receptor beta chain was recorded many times. Time point denoted: newly diagnosed GD, antithyroid drugs for less than 3 months. RNA from PBMCs was the source of the TCR library. Into tubes containing EDTA, 8 to 9 milliliters of peripheral blood were drawn. Germline CDR1 reads SGHAT; CDR2 reads FQNNGV. Trimming pared 5 bases from V and 4 bases from J, leaving 20 bases between. The CDR3 covers 16 residues. HTBI primers from iRepertoire and Arm-PCR of CDR3 regions yielded the TCR beta libraries. TCRdb analysed the multiplex PCR reads with MiXCR anew, one entry per CDR3 protein. The data contain 580,000 or so distinct CDR3 sequences, 15% to 20% of them seen just once; the ten biggest clones take up 12%. This sample stems from a study of regulatory T cells in long-lasting Graves disease. This sample also belongs to another study, concerning T cells in Graves' hyperthyroidism and ophthalmopathy.

This chain joins TRBV11-2 and TRBJ2-5; no clear D. The TCR was taken from a man between 18 and 29 years old with Graves disease. The specimen was peripheral blood mononuclear cells (PBMCs), collected at new diagnosis, from a patient treated with antithyroid drugs. In DNA, the CDR3 is TGTGCCAGCAGCACCCAGAGCCGGGTCCATCGAGAGACCCAGTACTTC. Translation: CASSTQSRVHRETQYF.